This note documents a single T cell receptor (beta chain) sequence. Its antigen is unknown. Qualities for individual bases were not recorded, and no much larger clone is one base off. The sample belongs to a study of blood T cell repertoires in COVID-19 (dated by TCRdb to the early 2020s). Study-wide context: Collaborator samples came from the United States, Italy and Spain and covered acute and convalescent phases of COVID-19. The material from the prospective study consisted of cDNA or gDNA derived from T cells, B-cell-depleted T cells, or PBMCs. Deeply sampled blood TCRbeta repertoires from subjects exposed to, actively infected with, or recovered from COVID-19 were included in the dataset. The repertoires were made available in a free public database intended to serve as a resource for research on the immune response to SARS-CoV-2. The samples were drawn from the first 160 participants of the ongoing ImmuneRACE study and from roughly 1,300 subjects provided by 6 global collaborators. A de-identified subject ID, COVID-19 status, age in years and sex were almost always included in the sample metadata. HLA class I and class II types, where available, came from metadata supplied by the sample provider rather than from assay-based typing. What the study reported, not specific to this receptor: The quantity of clinical and demographic metadata differed by source and by participant and was supplied without curation.

The CDR1 and CDR2 encoded by the germline V gene are MNHEY and SVGAGI. From the cysteine through the phenylalanine, the CDR3 covers 13 amino acids. Only CDR3 DNA remains: 39 bases, in frame from the first base. V was cut back by 5 bases and J by 0 bases, leaving a gap of 6 bases between them. The immunoSEQ Assay, a bias-controlled multiplex PCR, was used to amplify TCRbeta CDR3 regions from genomic DNA. The authors processed their data as follows. Nucleated cell counts per sample were estimated from amplification of reference gene primers within the assay. To quantify the absolute abundance of each unique TCRbeta CDR3 rearrangement, sequence reads were collapsed and filtered. Productive Simpson clonality was computed per sample as the square root of Simpson's diversity index over productive rearrangements. The source is immuneACCESS, and TCRdb retained only in-frame sequences with V and J called. Part of the clones is not carried over; for the studies checked, unresolved V genes explain less than half of this, and the remainder is unexplained. V, J and clone size derive from that table, while D and trimming were established from the DNA sequence. The sample has about 670,000 clones on record, around 89% of them singletons. The ten largest make up approximately 0.3% of the sample.

Whole blood was collected in K2EDTA tubes by collaborating institutions according to the institutions' own protocols. For TCRbeta analysis, collaborator samples were shipped as frozen whole blood, as isolated PBMCs, or as DNA extracted from either sample type. The specimen sequenced was peripheral blood. The receptor's source is a young woman with acute or convalescent COVID-19. Recombination connected TRBV6-5 to TRBJ2-3; matching of 5 bases hints at TRBD2 as the D gene. This receptor carries the CDR3 CASSRRSTDTQYF. The bases read TGTGCCAGCAGTCGGAGGAGCACAGATACGCAGTATTTT.